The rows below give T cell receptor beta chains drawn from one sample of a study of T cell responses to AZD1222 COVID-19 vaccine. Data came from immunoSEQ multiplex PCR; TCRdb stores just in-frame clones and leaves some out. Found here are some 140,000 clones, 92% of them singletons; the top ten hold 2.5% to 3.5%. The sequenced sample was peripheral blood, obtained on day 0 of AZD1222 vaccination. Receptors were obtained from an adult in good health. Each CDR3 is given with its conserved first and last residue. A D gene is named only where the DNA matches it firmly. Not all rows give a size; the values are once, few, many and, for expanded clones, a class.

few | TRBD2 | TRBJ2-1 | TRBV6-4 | TGTGCCAGCAGTGACTCTAGCGGGAGTTACAATGAGCAGTTCTTC | CASSDSSGSYNEQFF
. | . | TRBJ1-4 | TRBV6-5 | TGTGCCAGCAGCCGGGGGGCCGAGGGTAATGAAAAACTGTTTTTT | CASSRGAEGNEKLFF
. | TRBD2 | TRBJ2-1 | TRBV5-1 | TGCGCCAGCAGCTTGGAAAGCGGGAGCCGGAATGAGCAGTTCTTC | CASSLESGSRNEQFF
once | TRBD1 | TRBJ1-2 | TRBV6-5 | TGTGCCACCGGACAGGGGATTTATGCTAACTATGGCTACACCTTC | CATGQGIYANYGYTF
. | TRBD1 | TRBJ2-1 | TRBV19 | TGTGCCAGTAGCCTGGGACAGGGGGCCCACAATGAGCAGTTCTTC | CASSLGQGAHNEQFF
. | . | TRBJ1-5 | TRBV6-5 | TGTGCCAGCAGTTACTCTCAGTATAGCAATCAGCCCCAGCATTTT | CASSYSQYSNQPQHF
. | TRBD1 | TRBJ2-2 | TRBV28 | TGTGCCAGCAGCTTGGGACAGGTGAACACCGGGGAGCTGTTTTTT | CASSLGQVNTGELFF
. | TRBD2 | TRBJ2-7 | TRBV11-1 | TGTGCCAGCAGCTTAGCACCGACTAGCGGGGCCTCCTACGAGCAGTACTTC | CASSLAPTSGASYEQYF
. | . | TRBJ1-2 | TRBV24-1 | TGTGCCACCAGTGATGATAGAAACTATGGCTACACCTTC | CATSDDRNYGYTF
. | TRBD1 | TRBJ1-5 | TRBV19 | TGTGCCAGTAGTTCCCGGACAGGGGACCGATATAGCAATCAGCCCCAGCATTTT | CASSSRTGDRYSNQPQHF
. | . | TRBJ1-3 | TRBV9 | TGTGCCAGCAGCCTTCTCGACGCATCGGGATCTGGAAACACCATATATTTT | CASSLLDASGSGNTIYF
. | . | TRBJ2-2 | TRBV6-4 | TGTGCCAGCAGTGAACTAGCAGGTCCCGGGGAGCTGTTTTTT | CASSELAGPGELFF
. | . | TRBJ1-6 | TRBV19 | TGTGCCAGTAGTATCGTTGGAGGTGAAAATTCACCCCTCCACTTT | CASSIVGGENSPLHF